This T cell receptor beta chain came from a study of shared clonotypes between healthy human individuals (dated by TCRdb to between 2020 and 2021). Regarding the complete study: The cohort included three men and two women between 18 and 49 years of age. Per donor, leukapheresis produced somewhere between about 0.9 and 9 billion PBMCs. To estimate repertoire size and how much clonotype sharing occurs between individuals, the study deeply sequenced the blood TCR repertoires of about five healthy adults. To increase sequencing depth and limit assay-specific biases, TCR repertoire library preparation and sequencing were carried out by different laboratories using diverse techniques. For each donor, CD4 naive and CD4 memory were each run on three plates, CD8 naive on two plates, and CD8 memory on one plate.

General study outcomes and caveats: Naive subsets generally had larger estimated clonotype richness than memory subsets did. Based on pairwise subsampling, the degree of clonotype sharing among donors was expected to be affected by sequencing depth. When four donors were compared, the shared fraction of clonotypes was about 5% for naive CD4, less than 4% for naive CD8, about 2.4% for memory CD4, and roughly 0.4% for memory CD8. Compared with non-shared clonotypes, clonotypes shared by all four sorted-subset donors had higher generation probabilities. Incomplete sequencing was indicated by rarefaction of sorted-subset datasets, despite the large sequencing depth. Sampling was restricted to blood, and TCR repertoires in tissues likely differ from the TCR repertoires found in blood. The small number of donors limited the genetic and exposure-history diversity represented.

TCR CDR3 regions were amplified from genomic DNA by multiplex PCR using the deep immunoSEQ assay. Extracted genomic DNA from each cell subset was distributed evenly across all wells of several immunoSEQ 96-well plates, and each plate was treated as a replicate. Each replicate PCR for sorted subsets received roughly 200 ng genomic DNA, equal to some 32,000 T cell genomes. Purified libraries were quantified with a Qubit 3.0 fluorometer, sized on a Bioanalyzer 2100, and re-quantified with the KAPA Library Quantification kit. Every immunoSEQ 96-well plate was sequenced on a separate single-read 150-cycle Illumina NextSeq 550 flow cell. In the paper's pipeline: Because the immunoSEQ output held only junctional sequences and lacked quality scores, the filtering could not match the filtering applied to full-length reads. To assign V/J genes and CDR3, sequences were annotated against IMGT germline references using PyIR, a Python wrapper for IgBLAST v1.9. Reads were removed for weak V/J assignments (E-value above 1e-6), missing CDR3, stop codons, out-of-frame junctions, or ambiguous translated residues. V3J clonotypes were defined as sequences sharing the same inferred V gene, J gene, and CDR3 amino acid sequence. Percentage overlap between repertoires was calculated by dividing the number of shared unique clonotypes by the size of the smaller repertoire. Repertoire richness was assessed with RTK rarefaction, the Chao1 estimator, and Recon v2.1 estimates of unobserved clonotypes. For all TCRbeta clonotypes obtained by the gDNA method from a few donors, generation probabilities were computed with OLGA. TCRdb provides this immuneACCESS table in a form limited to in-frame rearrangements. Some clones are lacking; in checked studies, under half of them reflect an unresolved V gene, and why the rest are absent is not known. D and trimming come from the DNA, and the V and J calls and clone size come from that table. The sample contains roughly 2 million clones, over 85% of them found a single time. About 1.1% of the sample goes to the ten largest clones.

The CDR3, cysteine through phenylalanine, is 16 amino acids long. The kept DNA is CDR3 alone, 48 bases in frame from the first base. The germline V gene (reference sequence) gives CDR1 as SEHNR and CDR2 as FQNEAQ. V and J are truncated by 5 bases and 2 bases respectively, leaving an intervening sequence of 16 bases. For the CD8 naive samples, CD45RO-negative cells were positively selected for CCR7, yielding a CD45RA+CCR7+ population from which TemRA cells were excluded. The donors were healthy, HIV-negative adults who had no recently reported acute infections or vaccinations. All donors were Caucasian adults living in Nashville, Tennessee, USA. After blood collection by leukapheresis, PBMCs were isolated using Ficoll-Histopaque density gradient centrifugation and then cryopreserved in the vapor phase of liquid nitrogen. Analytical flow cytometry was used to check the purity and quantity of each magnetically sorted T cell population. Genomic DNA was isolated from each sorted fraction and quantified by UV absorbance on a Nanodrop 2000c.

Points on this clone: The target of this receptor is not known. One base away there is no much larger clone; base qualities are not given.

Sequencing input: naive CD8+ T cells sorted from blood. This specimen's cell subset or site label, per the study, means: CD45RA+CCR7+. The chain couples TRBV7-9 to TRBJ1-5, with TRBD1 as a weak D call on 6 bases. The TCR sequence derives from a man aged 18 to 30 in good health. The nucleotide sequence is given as TGTGCCAGCAGCCCTACCATTACAGGGCGCAATCAGCCCCAGCATTTT. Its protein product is CASSPTITGRNQPQHF.